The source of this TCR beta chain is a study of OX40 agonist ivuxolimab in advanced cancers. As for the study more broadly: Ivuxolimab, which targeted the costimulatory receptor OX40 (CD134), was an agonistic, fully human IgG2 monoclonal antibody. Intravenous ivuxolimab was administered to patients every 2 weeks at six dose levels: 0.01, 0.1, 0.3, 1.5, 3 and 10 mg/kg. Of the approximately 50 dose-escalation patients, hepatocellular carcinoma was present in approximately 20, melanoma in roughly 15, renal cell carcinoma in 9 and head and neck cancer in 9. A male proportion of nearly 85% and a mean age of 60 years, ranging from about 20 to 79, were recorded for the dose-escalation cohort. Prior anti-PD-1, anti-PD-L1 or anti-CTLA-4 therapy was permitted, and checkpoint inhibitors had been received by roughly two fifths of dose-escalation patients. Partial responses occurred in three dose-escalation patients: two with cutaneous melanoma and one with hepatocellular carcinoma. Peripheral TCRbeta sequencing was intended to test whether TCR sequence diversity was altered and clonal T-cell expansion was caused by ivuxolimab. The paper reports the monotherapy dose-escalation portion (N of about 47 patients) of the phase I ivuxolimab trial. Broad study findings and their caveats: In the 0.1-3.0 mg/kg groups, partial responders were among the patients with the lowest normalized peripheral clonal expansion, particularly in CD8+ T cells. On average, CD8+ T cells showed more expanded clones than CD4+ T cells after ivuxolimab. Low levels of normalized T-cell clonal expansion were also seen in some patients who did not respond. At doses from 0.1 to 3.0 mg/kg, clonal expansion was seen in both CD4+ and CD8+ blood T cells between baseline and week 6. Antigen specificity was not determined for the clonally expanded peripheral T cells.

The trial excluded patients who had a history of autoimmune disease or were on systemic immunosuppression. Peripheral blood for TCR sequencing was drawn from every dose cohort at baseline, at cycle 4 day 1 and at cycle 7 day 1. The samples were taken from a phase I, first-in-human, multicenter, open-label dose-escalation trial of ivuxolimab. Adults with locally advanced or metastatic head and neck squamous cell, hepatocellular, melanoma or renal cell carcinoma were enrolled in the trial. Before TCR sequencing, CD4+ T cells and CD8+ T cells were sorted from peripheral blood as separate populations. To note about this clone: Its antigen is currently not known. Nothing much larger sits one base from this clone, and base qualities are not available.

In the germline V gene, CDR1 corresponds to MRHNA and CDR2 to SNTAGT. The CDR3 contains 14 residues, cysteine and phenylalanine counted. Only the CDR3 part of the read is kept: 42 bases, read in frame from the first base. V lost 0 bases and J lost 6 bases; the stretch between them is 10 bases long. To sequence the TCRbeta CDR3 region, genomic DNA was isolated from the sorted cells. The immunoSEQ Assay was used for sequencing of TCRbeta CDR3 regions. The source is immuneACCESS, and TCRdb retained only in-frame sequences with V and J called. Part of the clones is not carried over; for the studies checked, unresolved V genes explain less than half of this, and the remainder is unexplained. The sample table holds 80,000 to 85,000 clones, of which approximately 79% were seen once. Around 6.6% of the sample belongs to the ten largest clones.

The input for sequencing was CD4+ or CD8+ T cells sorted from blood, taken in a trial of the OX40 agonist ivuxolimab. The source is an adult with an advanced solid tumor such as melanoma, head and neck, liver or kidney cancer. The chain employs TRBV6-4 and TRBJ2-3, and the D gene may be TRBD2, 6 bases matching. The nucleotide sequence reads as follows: TGTGCCAGCAGTGACTCGAGGGCGGGGGATACGCAGTATTTT. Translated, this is CASSDSRAGDTQYF.